A single sample is the source of the 21 T cell receptor beta chains below, sequenced in a study of response to subunit inactivated influenza vaccine. A single record per CDR3 protein comes from TCRdb applying MiXCR to the RT-PCR reads. Here the sample spans a few hundred thousand distinct CDR3 sequences, approximately 11% being singletons. The specimen comprised PBMCs from blood, sampled more than 35 days after vaccination. All receptors derive from a man aged 50-60 years who received an inactivated influenza vaccine.

The rearrangement joins TRBV6-2 or TRBV6-3 to TRBJ2-7; 7 nucleotides align to TRBD1. Germline CDR1 reads MNHEY; CDR2 reads SVGEGT. V lost 5 bases to trimming and J lost 2 bases; unmatched junction nucleotides: 12. The CDR3 runs to 16 residues. CDR3 sequence reads: CASSPKQGIPPYEQYF. In DNA, the CDR3 is TGTGCCAGCAGTCCGAAACAGGGGATCCCCCCCTACGAGCAGTACTTC.

This clonotype appeared a few times. The gene calls are TRBV20-1 and TRBJ2-5; D remains ambiguous. The germline V and J ends were trimmed by 3 bases and 5 bases, with 13 bases remaining between them. The germline gives CDR1 DFQATT, CDR2 SNEGSKA (reference sequence). The CDR3 is 13 residues long. The CDR3 DNA reads as TGCAGTGCTAGGGCCCCTTTGTGGGAGACCCAGTACTTC. Residues: CSARAPLWETQYF.

This chain links TRBV5-1 with TRBJ1-3; D remains unclear. Germline CDR1 and CDR2: SGHRS and YFSETQ. Trimming left V 0 bases short and J 0 bases short, with 7 bases between. There are 15 residues in the CDR3. The CDR3 DNA follows: TGCGCCAGCAGCTTGGAGGGCGGCTCTGGAAACACCATATATTTT. Translating it yields CASSLEGGSGNTIYF.

This clonotype was counted many times. This sequence joins TRBV24-1 and TRBJ2-7, with no clear D. The CDR3 contains 17 residues. Germline-derived CDR1 and CDR2 are KGHDR and SFDVKD. V shed 0 bases and J shed 0 bases, with 14 bases lying between them. The CDR3 nucleotides are TGTGCCACCAGTGATTTGTCTTTCAGTCGGAGCTCCTACGAGCAGTACTTC. It yields the protein CATSDLSFSRSSYEQYF.

The chain joins TRBV7-6 to TRBJ1-2, with D possibly matching TRBD1 (6 bases). The CDR3 spans 17 residues. V was clipped by 0 bases and J by 8 bases, with 22 bases between them. CDR1 is SGHVS and CDR2 is FNYEAQ in the germline V gene. CDR3 protein: CASSLAEQQGGMSGYTF. The CDR3 DNA sequence: TGTGCCAGCAGCTTAGCGGAACAACAGGGTGGCATGAGCGGCTACACCTTC.

This clonotype was observed many times. The V and J genes are TRBV7-8 and TRBJ1-5, with D maybe TRBD1 (6 bases). Trimming left V 5 bases short and J 9 bases short, with 14 bases between. The CDR3 loop spans 13 amino acids. CDR1 is SGHVS and CDR2 is FQNEAQ in the germline V gene. The DNA for the CDR3 is TGTGCCAGCAGCCCCGGACAGTTTGGGCCCCAGCATTTT. Its translation: CASSPGQFGPQHF.

The chain recombines TRBV24-1 with TRBJ2-1; D is possibly TRBD2 (5 bases). This CDR3 contains 17 residues. The V end lost 5 bases, the J end lost 5 bases, and 21 bases lay between the germline ends. Germline loops: CDR1 KGHDR, CDR2 SFDVKD. CDR3 protein: CATSASGLVRGHNEQFF. The CDR3 DNA reads as TGTGCCACCAGTGCCTCCGGGTTGGTTCGAGGGCACAATGAGCAGTTCTTC.

This clonotype was recorded many times. The V gene is TRBV27, the J gene TRBJ2-7; D is uncertain. In germline, CDR1 is MNHEY, CDR2 SMNVEV (reference sequence). The CDR3 consists of 11 residues. Trimming pared 8 bases from V and 2 bases from J, leaving 7 bases between. DNA of the CDR3: TGTGCCAGCCCGCCTGCCTACGAGCAGTACTTC. This translates into CASPPAYEQYF.

This clonotype has just a few counts. The chain employs TRBV5-1 and TRBJ2-7; TRBD1 agrees at 7 bases. Germline V gives CDR1 SGHRS, CDR2 YFSETQ. V trimming: 4 bases; J trimming: 4 bases; junction bases outside the gene matches: 11. The CDR3 is 15 amino acids. The DNA of the CDR3 is TGCGCCAGCAGCCCCGACAGGGTTCGATTGTACGAGCAGTACTTC. Translated, it gives CASSPDRVRLYEQYF.

V and J are TRBV6-1 and TRBJ2-4; TRBD1 aligns across 7 bases. Unmatched junction bases numbered 2, after V lost 5 bases and J lost 7 bases. CDR3 size: 12 residues. Per germline, CDR1 MNHNS and CDR2 SASEGT. The CDR3 DNA reads TGTGCCAGCAGTCAGACAGGGAACATTCAGTACTTC. This gives the protein CASSQTGNIQYF.

This clonotype was seen only a few times. The chain joins TRBV5-6 to TRBJ2-7, with a weak D call TRBD2 (6 bases). The length of the CDR3 is 15 residues. V was cut by 5 bases and J by 3 bases, with 18 bases left in between. The V gene's germline CDR1 is SGHDT and CDR2 YYEEEE. The chain's CDR3 is CASSSAGTGYYEQYF. The CDR3 DNA sequence: TGTGCCAGCAGTTCTGCGGGAACAGGTTACTACGAGCAGTACTTC. The whole variable domain, remainder taken from reference TRBV5-6 and TRBJ2-7, is DAGVTQSPTHLIKTRGQQVTLRCSPKSGHDTVSWYQQALGQGPQFIFQYYEEEERQRGNFPDRFSGHQFPNYSSELNVNALLLGDSALYLCASSSAGTGYYEQYFGPGTRLTVT.

This clonotype was seen only a few times. CDR3 nucleotide sequence: TGTGCCATCAGTGAGTCGGCCGCCGAAGGGCCGTATGAGACCCAGTACTTC. Translated: CAISESAAEGPYETQYF. The gene calls are TRBV10-3 and TRBJ2-5; D remains unclear. CDR3 length: 17 residues. The ends were cut back, 0 bases at V and 5 bases at J, with 19 bases in the middle. Germline CDR1 ENHRY, CDR2 SYGVKD.

This clonotype was counted many times. The chain uses TRBV5-1 and TRBJ2-1; D might be TRBD1 (6 bases). The germline V gene encodes CDR1 SGHRS and CDR2 YFSETQ. The CDR3 has 14 amino acids. The V gene lost 4 bases and the J gene lost 6 bases, with 14 bases spanning the gap. As DNA, the CDR3 is TGCGCCAGCAGCCCGTTGACAGGTCTCAATGAGCAGTTCTTC. It translates to CASSPLTGLNEQFF.

In its sample, this clonotype was seen a few times. The chain joins TRBV7-8 to TRBJ2-1, with 11 bases that match TRBD2. V trimming: 5 bases; J trimming: 5 bases; junction bases outside the gene matches: 11. This CDR3 is built from 17 residues. Germline V gene sequence: CDR1 SGHVS, CDR2 FQNEAQ. CDR3 protein: CASSPLMGLADDNEQFF. CDR3 sequence (DNA): TGTGCCAGCAGCCCGCTGATGGGACTAGCGGACGACAATGAGCAGTTCTTC.

This clonotype was seen a few times. The chain uses TRBV20-1 and TRBJ2-5, with D tentatively TRBD2 (5 bases). Germline loops: CDR1 DFQATT, CDR2 SNEGSKA (reference sequence). V lost 6 bases and J lost 5, with 10 bases in between. The CDR3 is 11 amino acids. The CDR3: CSATSAETQYF. The CDR3 DNA reads as TGCAGTGCCACTAGTGCGGAGACCCAGTACTTC.

This clonotype occurred a few times. V gene TRBV11-1 combines with J gene TRBJ1-4; 12 bases line up with TRBD1. From germline, CDR1 is SGHAT and CDR2 FQDESV (reference sequence). The CDR3 loop spans 19 amino acids. Trimming took 3 bases from V and 5 from J; bases not matched to a gene: 13. CDR3 protein: CASSFIIRDRGRANEKLFF. CDR3 DNA sequence: TGTGCCAGCAGCTTTATCATTCGGGACAGGGGGCGAGCCAATGAAAAACTGTTTTTT.

V is TRBV11-1 and J is TRBJ2-5; D unresolved. This CDR3 region has 13 residues. Trimming shortened V by 3 bases and J by 1 base, and 6 bases separated the two germline ends. The germline V gene has CDR1 SGHAT and CDR2 FQDESV (reference sequence). The CDR3 DNA reads TGTGCCAGCAGCTTTAATATCCAAGAGACCCAGTACTTC. Residues: CASSFNIQETQYF.

The chain employs TRBV3-1 and TRBJ2-5, with 11 positions matching TRBD1. The V segment lost 4 bases and the J segment 5 bases; nucleotides outside the gene matches: 6. This CDR3 comprises 15 residues. Germline V gene lookup returns CDR1 LGHDT and CDR2 YNNKEL (reference sequence). The CDR3 is CASSPWDRGRETQYF. CDR3 DNA sequence: TGTGCCAGCAGCCCCTGGGACAGGGGGAGGGAGACCCAGTACTTC.

This chain connects TRBV12-5 to TRBJ2-3; D uncertain. The CDR3 is 16 amino acids. The germline V gene has CDR1 LGHNT and CDR2 FRNRAP. Trimming removed 4 bases at V and 2 bases at J, with 16 bases between. The CDR3 DNA follows: TGTGCTAGTGGTTCCGCTGTTGAAGGGCACACAGATACGCAGTATTTT. As protein: CASGSAVEGHTDTQYF.

At least ten counts were recorded for this clonotype. The chain joins TRBV3-1 to TRBJ1-1; no reliable D call. The V gene lost 4 bases and the J gene lost 4 bases, with 7 bases spanning the gap. The germline V gene encodes CDR1 LGHDT and CDR2 YNNKEL (reference sequence). The CDR3 length is 12 residues. CDR3 DNA: TGTGCCAGCAGCCTACTGGGCACTGAAGCTTTCTTT. Its translation is CASSLLGTEAFF.

A few counts support this clonotype. The gene calls are TRBV7-9 and TRBJ1-2, with D possibly being TRBD1 (6 bases). CDR3 length equals 11 residues. Germline-derived CDR1 and CDR2 are SEHNR and FQNEAQ (reference sequence). V was cut by 2 bases and J by 13 bases, with 11 bases left in between. CDR3 region: CASSLNTDSTF. The CDR3 DNA follows: TGTGCCAGCAGCTTAAACACGGACAGCACCTTC.